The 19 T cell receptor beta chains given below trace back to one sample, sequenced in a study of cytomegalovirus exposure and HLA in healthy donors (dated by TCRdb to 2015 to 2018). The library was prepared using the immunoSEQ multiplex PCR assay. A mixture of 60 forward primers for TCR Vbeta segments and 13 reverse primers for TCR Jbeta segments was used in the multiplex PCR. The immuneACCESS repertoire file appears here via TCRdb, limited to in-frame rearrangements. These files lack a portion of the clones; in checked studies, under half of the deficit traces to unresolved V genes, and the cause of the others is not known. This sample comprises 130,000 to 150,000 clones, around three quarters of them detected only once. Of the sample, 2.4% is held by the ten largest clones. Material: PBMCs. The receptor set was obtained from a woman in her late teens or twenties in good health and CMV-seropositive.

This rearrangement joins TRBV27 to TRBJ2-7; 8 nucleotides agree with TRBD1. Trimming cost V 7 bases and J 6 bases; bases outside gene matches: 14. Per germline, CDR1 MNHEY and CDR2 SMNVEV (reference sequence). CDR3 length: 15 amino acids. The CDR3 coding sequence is TGTGCCAGCACCATAGACAGGGGCGGGAATAGCGAGCAGTACTTC. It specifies CASTIDRGGNSEQYF.

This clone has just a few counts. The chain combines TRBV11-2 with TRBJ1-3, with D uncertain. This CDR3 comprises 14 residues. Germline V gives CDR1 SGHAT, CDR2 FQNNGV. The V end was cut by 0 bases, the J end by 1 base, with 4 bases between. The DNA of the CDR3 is TGTGCCAGCAGCTTAGATTATTCTGGAAACACCATATATTTT. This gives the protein CASSLDYSGNTIYF.

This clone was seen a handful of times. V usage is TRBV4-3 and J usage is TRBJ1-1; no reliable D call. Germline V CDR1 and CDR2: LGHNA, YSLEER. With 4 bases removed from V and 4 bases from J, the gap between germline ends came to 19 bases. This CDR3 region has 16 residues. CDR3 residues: CASSPQPGFTGTEAFF. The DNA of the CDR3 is TGCGCCAGCAGCCCTCAGCCGGGGTTTACGGGCACTGAAGCTTTCTTT.

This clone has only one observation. In DNA form, the CDR3 reads TGTGCCAGCAGTTACGATCCGACAGTCATGAACACTGAAGCTTTCTTT. This encodes CASSYDPTVMNTEAFF. The chain combines TRBV6-5 with TRBJ1-1; maybe TRBD1 (5 bases). Trimming removed 2 bases at V and 0 bases at J, with 13 bases between. The CDR3 totals 16 residues. Germline CDR1 is MNHEY and CDR2 is SVGAGI.

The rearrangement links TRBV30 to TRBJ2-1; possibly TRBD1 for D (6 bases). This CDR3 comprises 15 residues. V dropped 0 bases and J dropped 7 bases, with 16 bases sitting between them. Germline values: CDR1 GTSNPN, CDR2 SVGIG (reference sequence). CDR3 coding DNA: TGTGCCTGGAGTGTAAGGGCAGGGGTCGGTAATGAGCAGTTCTTC. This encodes CAWSVRAGVGNEQFF.

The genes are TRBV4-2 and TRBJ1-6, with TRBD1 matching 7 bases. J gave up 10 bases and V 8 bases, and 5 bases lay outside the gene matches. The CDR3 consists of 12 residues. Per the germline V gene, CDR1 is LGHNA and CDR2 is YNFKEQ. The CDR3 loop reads CASGDRESPLHF. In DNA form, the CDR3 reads TGTGCCAGCGGCGACAGGGAATCACCCCTCCACTTT.

The CDR3 reads CASSLYGVSTPYNEQFF. CDR3 in DNA: TGCGCCAGCAGCTTGTACGGGGTCTCAACCCCCTACAATGAGCAGTTCTTC. The chain combines TRBV5-1 with TRBJ2-1; perhaps TRBD2 as D (5 bases). There are 17 residues in the CDR3. With 1 base removed from V and 2 bases from J, the gap between germline ends came to 16 bases. CDR1 SGHRS and CDR2 YFSETQ come from the germline V gene.

The CDR3 DNA reads TGTGCCAGCAGGCCGGTGAGGCCCCTGAGCATTCAGTACTTC. Protein: CASRPVRPLSIQYF. The chain is built from TRBV6-5 and TRBJ2-4; D ambiguous. Germline values: CDR1 MNHEY, CDR2 SVGAGI. The length of the CDR3 is 14 residues. Trimming pared 6 bases from V and 9 bases from J, leaving 18 bases between.

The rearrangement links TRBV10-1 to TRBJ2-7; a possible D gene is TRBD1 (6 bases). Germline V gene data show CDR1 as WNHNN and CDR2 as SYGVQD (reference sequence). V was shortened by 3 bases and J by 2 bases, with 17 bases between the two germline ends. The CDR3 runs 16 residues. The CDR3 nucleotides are TGCGCCAGCAGTGACTCCAGGGGCACCCTGACCTACGAGCAGTACTTC. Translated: CASSDSRGTLTYEQYF.

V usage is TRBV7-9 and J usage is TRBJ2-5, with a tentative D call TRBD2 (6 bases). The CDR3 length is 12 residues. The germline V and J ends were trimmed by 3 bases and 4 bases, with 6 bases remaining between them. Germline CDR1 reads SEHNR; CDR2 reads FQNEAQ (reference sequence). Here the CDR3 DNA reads TGTGCCAGCAGCTTTAGCGGAGAGACCCAGTACTTC. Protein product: CASSFSGETQYF.

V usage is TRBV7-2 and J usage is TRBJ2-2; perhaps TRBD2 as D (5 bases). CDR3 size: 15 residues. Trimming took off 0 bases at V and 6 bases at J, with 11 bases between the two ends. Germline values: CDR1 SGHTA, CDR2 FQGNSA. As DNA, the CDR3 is TGTGCCAGCAGCTTAGCCCTGAGCGGTGCCGGGGAGCTGTTTTTT. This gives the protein CASSLALSGAGELFF.

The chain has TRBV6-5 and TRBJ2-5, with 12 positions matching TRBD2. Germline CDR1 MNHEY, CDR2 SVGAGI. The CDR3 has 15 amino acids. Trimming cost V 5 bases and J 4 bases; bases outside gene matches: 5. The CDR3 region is CASSPSGGASETQYF. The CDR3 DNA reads TGTGCCAGCAGTCCTAGCGGGGGGGCCTCAGAGACCCAGTACTTC.

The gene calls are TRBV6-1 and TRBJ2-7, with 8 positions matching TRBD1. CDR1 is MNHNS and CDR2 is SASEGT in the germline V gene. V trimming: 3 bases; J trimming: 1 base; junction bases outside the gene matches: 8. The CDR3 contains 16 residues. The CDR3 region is CASSEAGTGTSYEQYF. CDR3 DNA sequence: TGTGCCAGCAGTGAGGCCGGGACAGGAACTTCCTACGAGCAGTACTTC.

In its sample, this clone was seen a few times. CDR3 protein: CASSSRPRQEAFF. CDR3 DNA: TGTGCCAGTAGTTCAAGGCCCCGACAGGAAGCTTTCTTT. This rearrangement joins TRBV19 to TRBJ1-1; D perhaps matches TRBD1 (5 bases). Looked up from germline, CDR1 is LNHDA and CDR2 is SQIVND (reference sequence). The CDR3 loop spans 13 amino acids. V lost 5 bases, J lost 8 bases, and 15 bases lay in between. The variable domain in full, with the rest retrieved from reference TRBV19 and TRBJ1-1, is DGGITQSPKYLFRKEGQNVTLSCEQNLNHDAMYWYRQDPGQGLRLIYYSQIVNDFQKGDIAEGYSVSREKKESFPLTVTSAQKNPTAFYLCASSSRPRQEAFFGQGTRLTVV.

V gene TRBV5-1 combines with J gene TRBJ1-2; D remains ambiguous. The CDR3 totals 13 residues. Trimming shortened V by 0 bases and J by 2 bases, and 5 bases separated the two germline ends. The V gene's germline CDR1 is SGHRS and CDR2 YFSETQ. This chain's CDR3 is CASSLGGNYGYTF. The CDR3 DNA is TGCGCCAGCAGCTTGGGCGGCAACTATGGCTACACCTTC. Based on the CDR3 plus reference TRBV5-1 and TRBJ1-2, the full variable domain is KAGVTQTPRYLIKTRGQQVTLSCSPISGHRSVSWYQQTPGQGLQFLFEYFSETQRNKGNFPGRFSGRQFSNSRSEMNVSTLELGDSALYLCASSLGGNYGYTFGSGTRLTVV.

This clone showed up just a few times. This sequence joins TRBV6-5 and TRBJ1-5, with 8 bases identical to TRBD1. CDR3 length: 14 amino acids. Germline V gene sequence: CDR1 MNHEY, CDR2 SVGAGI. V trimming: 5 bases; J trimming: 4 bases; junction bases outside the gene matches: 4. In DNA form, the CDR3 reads TGTGCCAGCAGTCCGGGACAGGAGAATCAGCCCCAGCATTTT. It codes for CASSPGQENQPQHF.

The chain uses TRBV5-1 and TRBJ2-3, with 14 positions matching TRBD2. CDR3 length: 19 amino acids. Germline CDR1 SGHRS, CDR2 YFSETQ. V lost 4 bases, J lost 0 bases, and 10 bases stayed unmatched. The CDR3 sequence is CASSPKGLAGASSTDTQYF. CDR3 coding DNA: TGCGCCAGCAGCCCCAAGGGACTAGCGGGGGCCTCCAGCACAGATACGCAGTATTTT. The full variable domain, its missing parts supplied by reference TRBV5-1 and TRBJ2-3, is KAGVTQTPRYLIKTRGQQVTLSCSPISGHRSVSWYQQTPGQGLQFLFEYFSETQRNKGNFPGRFSGRQFSNSRSEMNVSTLELGDSALYLCASSPKGLAGASSTDTQYFGPGTRLTVL.

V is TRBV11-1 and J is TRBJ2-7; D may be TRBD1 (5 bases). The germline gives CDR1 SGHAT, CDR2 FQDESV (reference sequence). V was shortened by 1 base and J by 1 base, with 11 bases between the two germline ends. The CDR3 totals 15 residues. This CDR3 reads CASSLDVGPSYEQYF. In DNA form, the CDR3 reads TGTGCCAGCAGCTTAGATGTGGGGCCGTCCTACGAGCAGTACTTC.

Here the CDR3 reads CASSIQGPDTQYF. DNA for the CDR3: TGTGCCAGCAGCATCCAGGGCCCAGATACGCAGTATTTT. The V gene is TRBV7-2, the J gene TRBJ2-3; D is perhaps TRBD1 (5 bases). The CDR3 is 13 amino acids. Trimming left V 5 bases short and J 4 bases short, with 10 bases between. Germline values: CDR1 SGHTA, CDR2 FQGNSA.